This entry describes one T cell receptor beta chain. Sequenced by immunoSEQ multiplex PCR; TCRdb stores in-frame clones only, minus some. The repertoire has about 120,000 clones, approximately 90% of them found once; the top ten carry 8% to 9%. The data belong to a study of blood T cell repertoires in COVID-19. Study-wide context: Material from acute and convalescent COVID-19 was sourced from the United States, Italy and Spain.

Germline CDR1 and CDR2: LGHNA and YNFKEQ. The V gene lost 4 bases and the J gene lost 6 bases, with 15 bases spanning the gap. The CDR3 is 15 amino acids. The chain couples TRBV4-2 to TRBJ2-2; D not certain. The source is a woman aged 70-85 years who had recovered from COVID-19. The sample was peripheral blood. CDR3 bases: TGTGCCAGCAGCCCCGAGCCAGTGGCGGCCGGGGAGCTGTTTTTT. Its protein is CASSPEPVAAGELFF.